Sequencing of this TCR beta chain was carried out in a study of cytomegalovirus exposure and HLA in healthy donors. This clone was counted between two and nine times. Its antigen is as yet unknown. Primers for the PCR totalled 60 Vbeta and 13 Jbeta. Assay used: immunoSEQ multiplex PCR; TCRdb lists only in-frame clones, some missing. The sample carries about 130,000 clones, over 60% recorded once. CDR3 size: 13 residues. The V and J ends lost 3 bases and 10 bases, in that order; junction bases with no gene match: 8. Germline values: CDR1 SNHLY, CDR2 FYNNEI. Study results and limitations: Most subjects' HLA-A and HLA-B alleles were reportedly predicted from TCR beta sequences. Rates of TCR association differed by HLA locus in a later analysis, with DRB1 highest and HLA-C lowest.

The sample comprised PBMCs. The gene calls are TRBV2 and TRBJ1-1; TRBD1 matches 7 bases. The receptor was isolated from a man in his thirties or forties in good health and CMV-seronegative. The DNA of the CDR3 is TGTGCCAGCAGTGATAGAACAGGGGAGGTAGCTTTCTTT. It yields the protein CASSDRTGEVAFF.